The 13 T cell receptor beta chains listed next were all sequenced from one sample in a study of cytomegalovirus exposure and HLA in healthy donors (dated by TCRdb to 2015 to 2018). Receptor libraries were prepared by the immunoSEQ multiplex PCR assay. The multiplex PCR relied on a mix of 60 forward primers for TCR Vbeta segments and 13 reverse primers for TCR Jbeta segments. In its TCRdb copy, this immuneACCESS table keeps in-frame sequences only and misses some clones. Where compared with another copy, unresolved V genes explain less than half of these, and the others have no known cause. This sample's table has entries for just over 20,000 clones. The ten top clones hold around a fifth of the sample. The sequenced sample consisted of PBMCs. All receptors derive from a man in his sixties in good health and CMV-seropositive.

The rearrangement uses TRBV29-1 and TRBJ1-5; 9 bases are shared with TRBD1. The CDR3 is made up of 13 amino acids. Trimming took 5 bases from V and 6 from J; bases not matched to a gene: 5. The germline V gene encodes CDR1 SQVTM and CDR2 ANQGSEA. The CDR3 nucleotides read TGCAGCGTTAGGGACAGGGCAAGTCAGCCCCAGCATTTT. It codes for CSVRDRASQPQHF.

The chain joins TRBV30 to TRBJ2-1, with TRBD2 as a possible D gene (6 bases). Germline V gene lookup returns CDR1 GTSNPN and CDR2 SVGIG (reference sequence). The CDR3 extends over 15 amino acids. The V gene lost 1 base and the J gene lost 4 bases, with 14 bases spanning the gap. CDR3 in amino acids: CAWSGRRESYNEQFF. DNA for the CDR3: TGTGCCTGGAGTGGTCGGCGGGAATCGTACAATGAGCAGTTCTTC.

This chain joins TRBV15 and TRBJ2-7; D remains unclear. Germline V gene sequence: CDR1 LNHNV, CDR2 YYDKDF (reference sequence). Deletions cut 1 base from V and 7 bases from J, with 11 bases between. The CDR3 spans 13 residues. CDR3 residues: CATSRGTVREQYF. The CDR3 DNA follows: TGTGCCACCAGCAGAGGAACGGTGCGGGAGCAGTACTTC.

J is TRBJ2-2 and V is TRBV5-1; D is uncertain. The CDR3 extends over 13 amino acids. The V and J ends lost 4 bases and 8 bases respectively, with 12 bases between them. Germline V gene lookup returns CDR1 SGHRS and CDR2 YFSETQ. CDR3 nucleotide sequence: TGCGCCAGCAGCCCAGGCATCCAGGGGGAGCTGTTTTTT. This translates into CASSPGIQGELFF.

The chain recombines TRBV6-1 with TRBJ2-7; D ambiguous. Between the trimmed V and J ends, which lost 7 bases and 4 bases, there was a span of 14 bases. The CDR3 has 13 residues. Germline CDR1 and CDR2: MNHNS and SASEGT. Here the CDR3 reads CASMSPNQYEQYF. DNA of the CDR3: TGTGCCAGCATGTCCCCCAATCAGTACGAGCAGTACTTC.

The gene calls are TRBV29-1 and TRBJ2-5; 13 bases are shared with TRBD2. The germline CDR1 and CDR2 sequences are SQVTM and ANQGSEA. Germline trimming cut 6 bases from V and 3 bases from J; bases unmatched to any gene: 4. The CDR3 length is 14 residues. CDR3 coding DNA: TGCAGCGTAGCAGGACTAGCGGGAGAAGAGACCCAGTACTTC. Translation: CSVAGLAGEETQYF.

The CDR3: CASSEARLAGIITEQFF. The CDR3 nucleotides read TGTGCCAGCAGTGAAGCTAGACTAGCGGGAATCATCACTGAGCAGTTCTTC. The chain joins TRBV6-1 to TRBJ2-1, with 11 nucleotides matching TRBD2. Germline V CDR1 and CDR2: MNHNS, SASEGT. With V trimmed by 0 bases and J by 9 bases, 10 bases remained unmatched. CDR3 length equals 17 residues.

The chain carries TRBV6-1 and TRBJ2-7; no clear D gene. The ends were cut back, 7 bases at V and 3 bases at J, with 7 bases in the middle. The CDR3 runs to 11 residues. Germline V gene sequence: CDR1 MNHNS, CDR2 SASEGT. The DNA of the CDR3 is TGTGCCAGCACCGCCTACTACGAGCAGTACTTC. Protein product: CASTAYYEQYF.

The chain has TRBV15 and TRBJ2-5, with D perhaps TRBD1 (6 bases). The CDR3 runs to 15 residues. Per the germline V gene, CDR1 is LNHNV and CDR2 is YYDKDF (reference sequence). The V and J ends lost 0 bases and 4 bases respectively, with 12 bases between them. The CDR3 region has the DNA TGTGCCACCAGCAGAGAACAGGGTTTCGCAGAGACCCAGTACTTC. This sequence encodes CATSREQGFAETQYF.

V and J are TRBV5-1 and TRBJ2-1; 7 bases agree with TRBD2. V dropped 4 bases and J dropped 0; count of bases not matched to a gene: 4. CDR3 length equals 15 residues. Germline values: CDR1 SGHRS, CDR2 YFSETQ. The CDR3 nucleotides are TGCGCCAGCAGCCCAGGACTAGTCTCCTACAATGAGCAGTTCTTC. Encoded protein: CASSPGLVSYNEQFF.

The chain links TRBV19 to TRBJ2-5, with 7 bases identical to TRBD2. This CDR3 is 15 amino acids long. Germline CDR1 is LNHDA and CDR2 is SQIVND (reference sequence). V gave up 0 bases and J gave up 10 bases; unmatched junction bases: 11. The CDR3 protein is CASSIDVSTSQSQYF. The CDR3 DNA reads as TGTGCCAGTAGTATAGACGTTTCGACTAGCCAGAGCCAGTACTTC.

The chain's CDR3 is CASSLSGTGRETQYF. CDR3 DNA sequence: TGTGCCAGCAGCCTCTCCGGGACAGGGCGAGAGACCCAGTACTTC. V and J are TRBV25-1 and TRBJ2-5; TRBD1 aligns across 9 bases. V shed 6 bases, J shed 4 bases, and the junction held 9 bases outside the gene matches. Germline CDR1 is MGHDK and CDR2 is SYGVNS. The CDR3 runs 15 residues.

This rearrangement joins TRBV5-1 to TRBJ1-2; 10 positions match TRBD1. The trim removed 4 bases at V and 3 bases at J, leaving 6 bases unmatched. CDR3 length equals 15 residues. CDR1 SGHRS and CDR2 YFSETQ come from the germline V gene. The CDR3 DNA is TGCGCCAGCAGCCCACCGGGGACAGGGGACTATGGCTACACCTTC. It codes for CASSPPGTGDYGYTF. The full variable domain, in which reference TRBV5-1 and TRBJ1-2 provide the parts outside the CDR3, is KAGVTQTPRYLIKTRGQQVTLSCSPISGHRSVSWYQQTPGQGLQFLFEYFSETQRNKGNFPGRFSGRQFSNSRSEMNVSTLELGDSALYLCASSPPGTGDYGYTFGSGTRLTVV.